This T cell receptor beta chain was captured by sequencing in a study of blood T cell repertoires in COVID-19. Study details: COVID-19 samples from acute and convalescent phases originated in the United States, Italy and Spain.

Original processing methods: It was from reference gene primer amplification that nucleated cell counts were estimated. Here immunoSEQ multiplex PCR was the method, and the copy in TCRdb shows in-frame clones only, minus some. Clone size and V and J calls were adopted from that table, with D and trimming inferred from the DNA. This sample has some 330,000 clones; under 90% occur once, and the top ten carry 1.5% to 2%. This clonotype was obtained from a woman in her 30s with COVID-19, enrolled during active disease. Sequencing was done on a sample of peripheral blood.

The CDR3 is CASSFPGTGGEKLFF. The CDR3 DNA is TGTGCCAGCAGTTTTCCCGGGACAGGGGGTGAAAAACTGTTTTTT. The genes are TRBV28 and TRBJ1-4, with TRBD1 matching 11 bases. CDR3 length equals 15 residues. Trimming took 3 bases from V and 7 from J; bases not matched to a gene: 4. CDR1 is MDHEN and CDR2 is SYDVKM in the germline V gene.